The 29 T cell receptor beta chains in this list originate from one sample, sequenced in a study of vaccination effects on CD4 cells after COVID-19. Their recognized antigens are unknown. Viral peptide pool expansion of antigen-specific CD4+ T cells preceded sequencing in the ViraFEST assay. Once cultured for 10 days, the cells underwent separation to obtain CD4+ T cells. Vaccine recipients, nucleocapsid antibody negative, had no prior SARS-CoV-2 infection. Generated by immunoSEQ multiplex PCR, the TCRdb table keeps only in-frame clones and is missing some. The sample lists roughly 41,000 clones; roughly 66% were seen once. Material: CD4+ T cells from PBMCs cultured with HCoV-OC43 spike peptides, obtained before COVID-19 vaccination. The subset: HCoV-OC43 spike overlapping peptide pool stimulation. These receptor sequences come from a human donor who received a COVID-19 vaccine.

The chain combines TRBV6-5 with TRBJ1-1; maybe TRBD1 (6 bases). Trimming shortened V by 5 bases and J by 3 bases, and 7 bases separated the two germline ends. Germline CDR1 MNHEY, CDR2 SVGAGI. This CDR3 has 12 residues. The CDR3, as DNA: TGTGCCAGCAGTAGGGGGTACACTGAAGCTTTCTTT. Amino acid sequence: CASSRGYTEAFF.

The chain has TRBV7-6 and TRBJ1-3; D unclear. CDR1 is SGHVS and CDR2 is FNYEAQ in the germline V gene. Deletions cut 2 bases from V and 0 bases from J, with 14 bases between. The CDR3 has 17 amino acids. CDR3 coding DNA: TGTGCCAGCAGCTTACGGGGAACTTACAGCTCTGGAAACACCATATATTTT. Protein: CASSLRGTYSSGNTIYF.

Here the CDR3 reads CASRPPRTGGKNIQYF. DNA of the CDR3: TGTGCCAGTAGGCCCCCGAGGACAGGGGGCAAAAACATTCAGTACTTC. The chain carries TRBV19 and TRBJ2-4, with 10 positions matching TRBD1. The germline V gene encodes CDR1 LNHDA and CDR2 SQIVND (reference sequence). The CDR3 runs 16 residues. V shed 6 bases and J 3 bases; nucleotides not matched to a gene: 8.

A few counts support this clone. DNA for the CDR3: TGTGCCAGCAGCTCTGGTCGAGTGTTCCAAGAGACCCAGTACTTC. It specifies CASSSGRVFQETQYF. The rearrangement uses TRBV7-7 and TRBJ2-5; D is unclear. This CDR3 contains 15 residues. V was shortened by 4 bases and J by 1 base, with 13 bases between the two germline ends. Germline V gene sequence: CDR1 SSHAT, CDR2 FNYEAQ (reference sequence). The whole variable domain, filled in from reference TRBV7-7 and TRBJ2-5, reads GAGVSQSPRYKVTKRGQDVTLRCDPISSHATLYWYQQALGQGPEFLTYFNYEAQPDKSGLPSDRFSAERPEGSISTLTIQRTEQRDSAMYRCASSSGRVFQETQYFGPGTRLLVL.

Judged by abundance, this clone is large. The genes are TRBV2 and TRBJ1-6; D not certain. CDR3 length equals 15 residues. Trimming shortened V by 2 bases and J by 10 bases, and 15 bases separated the two germline ends. Germline V gives CDR1 SNHLY, CDR2 FYNNEI. The DNA of the CDR3 is TGTGCCAGCAGTGAACAGAAAGGGAGTGGGTCACCCCTCCACTTT. This gives the protein CASSEQKGSGSPLHF.

This clone has more than one count but fewer than ten. The genes are TRBV5-1 and TRBJ2-2; no firm D call. CDR1 is SGHRS and CDR2 is YFSETQ in the germline V gene. This CDR3 is built from 15 residues. The V end lost 4 bases, the J end lost 0 bases, and 10 bases lay between the germline ends. The CDR3 region has the DNA TGCGCCAGCAGCGACGGTCGATCGAACACCGGGGAGCTGTTTTTT. It specifies CASSDGRSNTGELFF. Together with reference TRBV5-1 and TRBJ2-2, the CDR3 gives the full variable domain: KAGVTQTPRYLIKTRGQQVTLSCSPISGHRSVSWYQQTPGQGLQFLFEYFSETQRNKGNFPGRFSGRQFSNSRSEMNVSTLELGDSALYLCASSDGRSNTGELFFGEGSRLTVL.

The chain uses TRBV6-5 and TRBJ1-3; tentative D call: TRBD1 (6 bases). The CDR3 is 15 residues long. CDR1 and CDR2 (germline): MNHEY, SVGAGI. V lost 6 bases to trimming and J lost 0 bases, with 12 bases between them. CDR3 nucleotide sequence: TGTGCCAGCAGAGCTGACAGGCTCTCTGGAAACACCATATATTTT. It translates to CASRADRLSGNTIYF.

The chain is built from TRBV13 and TRBJ1-1; no firm D call. The germline gives CDR1 PRHDT, CDR2 FYEKMQ (reference sequence). V was trimmed by 0 bases and J by 6 bases, leaving 11 bases between them. The CDR3 is made up of 14 amino acids. The CDR3 DNA reads as TGTGCCAGCAGCTTAGGTTACAAGGGCGCTGAAGCTTTCTTT. This encodes CASSLGYKGAEAFF. The variable domain in full, with the rest retrieved from reference TRBV13 and TRBJ1-1, is AAGVIQSPRHLIKEKRETATLKCYPIPRHDTVYWYQQGPGQDPQFLISFYEKMQSDKGSIPDRFSAQQFSDYHSELNMSSLELGDSALYFCASSLGYKGAEAFFGQGTRLTVV.

This clone was seen only once. This chain uses TRBV2 with TRBJ2-7; 12 nucleotides line up with TRBD2. CDR1 and CDR2 (germline): SNHLY, FYNNEI. The CDR3 contains 14 residues. Unmatched junction bases numbered 5, after V lost 7 bases and J lost 4 bases. CDR3 bases: TGTGCCAGCACCGGGCTAGCGGGGGGGTACGAGCAGTACTTC. Residues: CASTGLAGGYEQYF.

This chain uses TRBV4-2 with TRBJ2-3; no reliable D call. This CDR3 has 16 amino acids. V was pared by 0 bases and J by 1 base, with 11 bases between. Germline-derived CDR1 and CDR2 are LGHNA and YNFKEQ. DNA of the CDR3: TGTGCCAGCAGCCAAGAAGGGCCTGCGGGCACAGATACGCAGTATTTT. Translation gives CASSQEGPAGTDTQYF.

This chain joins TRBV6-1 and TRBJ2-2, with D uncertain. The germline gives CDR1 MNHNS, CDR2 SASEGT. The CDR3 runs 13 residues. V lost 3 bases and J 4 bases, leaving 6 bases between the germline ends. CDR3: CASSEQVTGELFF. In nucleotides, the CDR3 is TGTGCCAGCAGTGAGCAGGTCACCGGGGAGCTGTTTTTT.

This sequence joins TRBV7-9 and TRBJ1-1; maybe TRBD1 (5 bases). CDR1 is SEHNR, CDR2 FQNEAQ, per germline (reference sequence). The V end lost 5 bases, the J end lost 4 bases, and 17 bases lay between the germline ends. This CDR3 contains 15 residues. The CDR3 region is CASSPPGSGFTEAFF. The CDR3 DNA reads TGTGCCAGCAGCCCGCCGGGTTCAGGGTTCACTGAAGCTTTCTTT.

The V call is TRBV11-2, the J call TRBJ2-1; 12 bases line up with TRBD2. Germline trimming cut 5 bases from V and 6 bases from J; bases unmatched to any gene: 5. The germline V gene has CDR1 SGHAT and CDR2 FQNNGV. The CDR3 has 15 amino acids. CDR3 in DNA: TGTGCCAGCAGCCGCGGACTAGCGGGACGCAATGAGCAGTTCTTC. It translates to CASSRGLAGRNEQFF.

This chain uses TRBV4-1 with TRBJ1-3, with D unclear. V gave up 0 bases and J gave up 2 bases, with 14 bases separating them. Germline lookup yields CDR1 MGHRA and CDR2 YSYEKL. The CDR3 length is 17 residues. The CDR3 protein is CASSQDLRGTPGNTIYF. The CDR3 region has the DNA TGCGCCAGCAGCCAAGATCTGCGGGGTACCCCTGGAAACACCATATATTTT.

J is TRBJ2-1 and V is TRBV5-1; D might be TRBD1 (6 bases). Germline loops: CDR1 SGHRS, CDR2 YFSETQ. The ends were cut back, 4 bases at V and 0 bases at J, with 8 bases in the middle. CDR3 length equals 14 residues. In DNA, the CDR3 is TGCGCCAGCAGCCAGGACAGCTCCTACAATGAGCAGTTCTTC. Translated: CASSQDSSYNEQFF.

The chain combines TRBV5-4 with TRBJ1-2; D gene uncertain. V lost 3 bases and J lost 1, with 7 bases in between. Per germline, CDR1 SGHNT and CDR2 YYREEE (reference sequence). CDR3 length equals 13 residues. DNA of the CDR3: TGTGCCAGCAGCTCCGGGGTTAACTATGGCTACACCTTC. Its protein product is CASSSGVNYGYTF.

This clone was seen more than once but under ten times. Other DNA sequences in the sample encode the same CDR3. The chain recombines TRBV6-5 with TRBJ1-2, with 10 bases fitting TRBD1. The CDR3 extends over 16 amino acids. Germline V gives CDR1 MNHEY, CDR2 SVGAGI. The V and J ends lost 0 bases and 4 bases, in that order; junction bases with no gene match: 5. The DNA for the CDR3 is TGTGCCAGCAGTTACTCGAGGACAGGGGGTGGCTATGGCTACACCTTC. This gives the protein CASSYSRTGGGYGYTF.

The chain employs TRBV19 and TRBJ1-5; D perhaps matches TRBD1 (6 bases). Trimming took off 3 bases at V and 2 bases at J, with 14 bases between the two ends. The CDR3 runs 16 residues. CDR1 and CDR2 (germline): LNHDA, SQIVND (reference sequence). The CDR3, as DNA: TGTGCCAGTAGTATGGGGGGCGGGAGGCGCAATCAGCCCCAGCATTTT. The encoded protein is CASSMGGGRRNQPQHF.

This clone has just a few counts. The rearrangement uses TRBV7-9 and TRBJ2-3; D is undetermined. CDR3 length: 13 residues. Trimming removed 5 bases from V and 2 bases from J, with 8 bases in between. Germline CDR1 reads SEHNR; CDR2 reads FQNEAQ (reference sequence). The DNA for the CDR3 is TGTGCCAGCAGCCCGTACAACACAGATACGCAGTATTTT. As protein: CASSPYNTDTQYF.

The chain joins TRBV11-3 to TRBJ2-1; 8 bases align to TRBD1. Germline lookup yields CDR1 SGHNT and CDR2 YENEEA. Trimming cost V 3 bases and J 1 base; bases outside gene matches: 2. The CDR3 is made up of 15 amino acids. The CDR3 region is CASSFDRGSYNEQFF. CDR3 bases: TGTGCCAGCAGCTTCGACAGGGGTTCCTACAATGAGCAGTTCTTC. Full variable domain (rest looked up from reference TRBV11-3 and TRBJ2-1): EAGVVQSPRYKIIEKKQPVAFWCNPISGHNTLYWYLQNLGQGPELLIRYENEEAVDDSQLPKDRFSAERLKGVDSTLKIQPAELGDSAVYLCASSFDRGSYNEQFFGPGTRLTVL.

This chain connects TRBV2 to TRBJ1-3, with no clear D. Germline CDR1 reads SNHLY; CDR2 reads FYNNEI. CDR3 length equals 13 residues. Trimming removed 8 bases from V and 0 bases from J, with 8 bases in between. For the CDR3, the DNA is TGTGCCAGCGCGGCAGACTCTGGAAACACCATATATTTT. It translates to CASAADSGNTIYF. Looking up the rest from reference TRBV2 and TRBJ1-3 gives the full variable domain: EPEVTQTPSHQVTQMGQEVILRCVPISNHLYFYWYRQILGQKVEFLVSFYNNEISEKSEIFDDQFSVERPDGSNFTLKIRSTKLEDSAMYFCASAADSGNTIYFGEGSWLTVV.

This CDR3 reads CASSQGGPGTGVNEQFF. The CDR3 DNA is TGTGCCAGCAGCCAAGGGGGGCCCGGGACAGGGGTCAATGAGCAGTTCTTC. This chain joins TRBV3-1 (or the pseudogene TRBV3-2) and TRBJ2-1; 10 bases are shared with TRBD1. CDR1 and CDR2 from the germline V gene are LGHDT and YNNKEL (reference sequence). The CDR3 covers 17 residues. V shed 1 base and J 6 bases; nucleotides not matched to a gene: 9.

V gene TRBV19 combines with J gene TRBJ2-1, with 10 nucleotides matching TRBD2. Germline lookup yields CDR1 LNHDA and CDR2 SQIVND (reference sequence). The CDR3 contains 16 residues. Trimming removed 5 bases from V and 3 bases from J; junction bases left unmatched: 7. CDR3 residues: CASSPLASGSYNEQFF. The CDR3 DNA follows: TGTGCCAGTAGTCCTCTTGCTAGCGGGAGCTACAATGAGCAGTTCTTC.

The rearrangement links TRBV4-1 to TRBJ1-2; tentative D call: TRBD1 (6 bases). V was clipped by 0 bases and J by 12 bases, with 14 bases between them. Germline CDR1 MGHRA, CDR2 YSYEKL. CDR3 length: 13 residues. The CDR3 bases are TGCGCCAGCAGCCAAGAACGACGGGGGCTCAACACCTTC. Translation gives CASSQERRGLNTF.

This clone was counted only a few times. The rearrangement uses TRBV11-2 and TRBJ2-7; possible D gene TRBD2, 6 bases. CDR1 SGHAT and CDR2 FQNNGV come from the germline V gene. The ends were cut back, 5 bases at V and 4 bases at J, with 12 bases in the middle. The CDR3 runs to 13 residues. Written as DNA, the CDR3 is TGTGCCAGCAGCGCGGGACTTGAATACGAGCAGTACTTC. This encodes CASSAGLEYEQYF.

This clone appeared a few times. The CDR3 DNA reads TGCAGCGTTGCCAGACTAGCATCCTACGAGCAGTACTTC. The encoded protein is CSVARLASYEQYF. The rearrangement joins TRBV29-1 to TRBJ2-7, with 7 bases lining up with TRBD2. V was pared by 4 bases and J by 1 base, with 4 bases of the junction left unmatched. The CDR3 has 13 residues. Per germline, CDR1 SQVTM and CDR2 ANQGSEA.

V gene TRBV18 combines with J gene TRBJ1-3; D is uncertain. The germline V and J ends were trimmed by 2 bases and 0 bases, with 11 bases remaining between them. CDR3 length equals 16 residues. Germline values: CDR1 KGHSH, CDR2 LQKENI. The CDR3 coding sequence is TGTGCCAGCTCACCAAGTTACGGATACTCTGGAAACACCATATATTTT. Its protein product is CASSPSYGYSGNTIYF.

CDR3 DNA: TGTGCCAGCAGCATCGGGGGCCCGCTCTTCTCAGATACGCAGTATTTT. The encoded protein is CASSIGGPLFSDTQYF. V gene TRBV21-1 combines with J gene TRBJ2-3. TRBV21-1 is given as a pseudogene. CDR3 length equals 16 residues.

In this sample, this clone turned up a few times. The gene calls are TRBV7-2 and TRBJ1-6; D is unresolved. There are 16 residues in the CDR3. Germline loops: CDR1 SGHTA, CDR2 FQGNSA. The ends were cut back, 6 bases at V and 0 bases at J, with 12 bases in the middle. DNA of the CDR3: TGTGCCAGCAGAGGACGGTTGAGCTCCTATAATTCACCCCTCCACTTT. Protein: CASRGRLSSYNSPLHF.